This T cell receptor (beta chain) was recovered during a study of shared clonotypes between healthy human individuals. Notes on the study in general: Donor clonotype sharing was expected to depend on sequencing depth. Enrolling few donors narrowed the genetic and exposure-history diversity that was represented.

CDR1 and CDR2 from the germline V gene are SGHTA and FQGNSA. The CDR3 is 16 residues long. V shed 2 bases and J 2 bases; nucleotides not matched to a gene: 4. This clone showed up just once. The antigen remains unidentified. The table came from immunoSEQ multiplex PCR; TCRdb's copy has only in-frame clones and leaves some out. The sample includes 1,100,000 or so clones, about four fifths of them seen just once. The chain is built from TRBV7-2 and TRBJ2-3; TRBD2 aligns across 10 bases. Sequencing used memory CD4+ T cells from PBMCs. Subset denoted: CD45RA-negative fraction. This receptor was identified in a man aged 18 to 35 in good health. Some clones in this sample may be carry-over from other donors' samples. CDR3 residues: CASSLRLAGATDTQYF. The CDR3 DNA sequence: TGTGCCAGCAGCTTAAGACTAGCGGGTGCCACAGATACGCAGTATTTT.